This T cell receptor beta chain is from a study of T-cell reconstitution after alpha-beta-depleted transplantation in children. Points from the study as a whole: Where some patients showed high TCRbeta diversity at day 60, it came from recipient T cells and thymic progenitors that had survived. Once a year had passed after transplant, T-cell counts and diversity came mostly from newly produced T cells. By about two months after transplant, alpha-beta T cells reportedly arose from several hundred graft clones that had expanded.

Trimming stripped 3 bases from V and 0 bases from J, with 11 bases between. The germline gives CDR1 GTSNPN, CDR2 SVGIG (reference sequence). The CDR3 is 14 amino acids. The TCRbeta library incorporated unique molecular identifiers. One entry per CDR3 protein, called by TCRdb with MiXCR from the PCR reads. The sample lists 90,000 to 100,000 distinct CDR3 sequences, around 22% occurring once. This clonotype was observed at least ten times. Antigen unknown. The V gene is TRBV30, the J gene TRBJ1-1; tentatively, D is TRBD1 (6 bases). This clonotype was sampled from a boy younger than 10 with acute lymphoblastic leukemia, due to receive a stem cell transplant. The input for sequencing was PBMCs, taken before TCRalphabeta/CD19-depleted stem cell transplant. This CDR3 reads CAWSGGQLNTEAFF. DNA of the CDR3: TGTGCCTGGAGCGGGGGCCAACTGAACACTGAAGCTTTCTTT.